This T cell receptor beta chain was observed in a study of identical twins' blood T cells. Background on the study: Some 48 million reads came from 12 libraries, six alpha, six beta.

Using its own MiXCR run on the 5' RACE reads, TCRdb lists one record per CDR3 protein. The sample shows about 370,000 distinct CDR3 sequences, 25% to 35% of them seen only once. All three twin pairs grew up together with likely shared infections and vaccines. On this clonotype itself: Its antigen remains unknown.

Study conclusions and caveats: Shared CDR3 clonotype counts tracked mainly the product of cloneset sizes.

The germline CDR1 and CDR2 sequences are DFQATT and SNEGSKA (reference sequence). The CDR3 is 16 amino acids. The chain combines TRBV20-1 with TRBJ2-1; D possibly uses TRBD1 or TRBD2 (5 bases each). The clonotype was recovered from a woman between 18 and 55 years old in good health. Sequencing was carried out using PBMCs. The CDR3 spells CSPGKILGAYCNEQFF. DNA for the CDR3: TGCAGCCCCGGGAAAATTCTCGGGGCTTACTGCAATGAGCAGTTCTTC.